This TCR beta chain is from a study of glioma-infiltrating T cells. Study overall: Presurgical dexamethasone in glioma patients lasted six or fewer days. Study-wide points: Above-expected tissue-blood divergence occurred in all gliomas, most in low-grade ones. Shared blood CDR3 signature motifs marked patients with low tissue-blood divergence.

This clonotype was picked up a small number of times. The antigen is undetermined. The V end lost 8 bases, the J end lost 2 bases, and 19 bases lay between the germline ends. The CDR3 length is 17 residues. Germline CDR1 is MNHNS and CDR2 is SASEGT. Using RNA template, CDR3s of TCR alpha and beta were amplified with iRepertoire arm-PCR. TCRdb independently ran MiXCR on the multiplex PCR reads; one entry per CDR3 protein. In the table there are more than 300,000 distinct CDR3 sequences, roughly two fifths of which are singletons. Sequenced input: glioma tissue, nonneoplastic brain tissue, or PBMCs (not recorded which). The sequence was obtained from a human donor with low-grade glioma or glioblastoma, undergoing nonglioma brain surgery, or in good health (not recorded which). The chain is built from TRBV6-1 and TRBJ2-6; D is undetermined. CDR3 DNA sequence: TGTGCCAGCTCGAACCGGGTTCCCGGCCCTGGGGCCAACGTCCTGACTTTC. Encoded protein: CASSNRVPGPGANVLTF.